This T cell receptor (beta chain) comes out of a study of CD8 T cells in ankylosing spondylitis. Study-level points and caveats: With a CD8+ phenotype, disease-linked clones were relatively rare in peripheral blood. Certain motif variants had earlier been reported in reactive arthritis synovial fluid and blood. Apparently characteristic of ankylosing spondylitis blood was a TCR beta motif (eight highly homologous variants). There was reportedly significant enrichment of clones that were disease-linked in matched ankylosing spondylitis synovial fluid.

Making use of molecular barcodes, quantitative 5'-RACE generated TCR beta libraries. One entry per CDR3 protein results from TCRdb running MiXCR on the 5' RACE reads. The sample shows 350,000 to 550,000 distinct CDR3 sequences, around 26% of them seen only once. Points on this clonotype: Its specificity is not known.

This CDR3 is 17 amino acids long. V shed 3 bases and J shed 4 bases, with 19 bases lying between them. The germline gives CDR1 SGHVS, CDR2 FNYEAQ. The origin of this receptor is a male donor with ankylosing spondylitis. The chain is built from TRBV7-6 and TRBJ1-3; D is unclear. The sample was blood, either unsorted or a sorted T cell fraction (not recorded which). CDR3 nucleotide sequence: TGTGCCAGCAGCTTGGTCCCACGGGAGAGTCCCGGAAACACCATATATTTT. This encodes CASSLVPRESPGNTIYF.